This passage covers 7 T cell receptor beta chains from one sample sequenced in a study of T cell responses to AZD1222 COVID-19 vaccine. The repertoire was sequenced with immunoSEQ multiplex PCR; TCRdb's copy has only in-frame clones and lacks some. The sample includes about 100,000 clones, about 93% seen only once; the top ten take about 1.5%. The sequences come from peripheral blood, collected on day 0 of AZD1222 vaccination. The source is an adult in good health.

The CDR3 coding sequence is TGTGCCAGCAGCGAAGCCGCGGCGGGAGCCGCGTCCTACAATGAGCAGTTCTTC. Translated, it gives CASSEAAAGAASYNEQFF. This sequence joins TRBV11-2 and TRBJ2-1; the match to TRBD2 covers 7 bases. The junction had 14 bases not matched to a gene; V was cut back by 5 bases and J by 1 base. Germline-derived CDR1 and CDR2 are SGHAT and FQNNGV. This CDR3 has 18 residues. Full variable domain (remainder filled in from reference TRBV11-2 and TRBJ2-1): EAGVAQSPRYKIIEKRQSVAFWCNPISGHATLYWYQQILGQGPKLLIQFQNNGVVDDSQLPKDRFSAERLKGVDSTLKIQPAKLEDSAVYLCASSEAAAGAASYNEQFFGPGTRLTVL.

The rearrangement uses TRBV19 and TRBJ1-1; weak D call: TRBD1 (5 bases). V lost 5 bases, J lost 5 bases, and 18 bases lay in between. The CDR3 sequence is 15 residues long. The germline CDR1 and CDR2 sequences are LNHDA and SQIVND (reference sequence). CDR3 sequence reads: CASSPNPGLPTEAFF. The CDR3 region has the DNA TGTGCCAGTAGTCCGAACCCGGGACTCCCAACTGAAGCTTTCTTT.

The chain has TRBV9 and TRBJ2-3; 11 nucleotides agree with TRBD2. CDR3 length: 14 amino acids. Germline lookup yields CDR1 SGDLS and CDR2 YYNGEE. J was trimmed by 3 bases and V by 4 bases; bases with no gene match: 1. The CDR3, as DNA: TGTGCCAGCAGCCTAGCGGGAGGAACAGATACGCAGTATTTT. It codes for CASSLAGGTDTQYF. Full variable domain (outside the CDR3, taken from reference TRBV9 and TRBJ2-3): DSGVTQTPKHLITATGQRVTLRCSPRSGDLSVYWYQQSLDQGLQFLIQYYNGEERAKGNILERFSAQQFPDLHSELNLSSLELGDSALYFCASSLAGGTDTQYFGPGTRLTVL.

V is TRBV9 and J is TRBJ2-2; D not resolved. This CDR3 region has 15 residues. With 1 base removed from V and 3 bases from J, the gap between germline ends came to 10 bases. Germline lookup yields CDR1 SGDLS and CDR2 YYNGEE. CDR3 nucleotide sequence: TGTGCCAGCAGCGTAAGTCAGGCCTACACCGGGGAGCTGTTTTTT. Amino acid sequence: CASSVSQAYTGELFF.

The chain couples TRBV18 to TRBJ2-1, with TRBD2 identical over 8 bases. The CDR3 is 16 residues long. Germline CDR1 KGHSH, CDR2 LQKENI. Unmatched junction bases numbered 7, after V lost 3 bases and J lost 3 bases. The CDR3 is CASSPGLATIYNEQFF. CDR3 coding DNA: TGTGCCAGCTCACCCGGACTAGCCACCATCTACAATGAGCAGTTCTTC.

There are a few counts of this clone. This chain joins TRBV2 and TRBJ1-4; D might be TRBD1 (6 bases). Germline V gives CDR1 SNHLY, CDR2 FYNNEI. V dropped 6 bases and J dropped 4 bases, with 12 bases sitting between them. The CDR3 extends over 14 amino acids. Here the CDR3 DNA reads TGTGCCAGCAGGGGGGGCTTCGATAATGAAAAACTGTTTTTT. It encodes CASRGGFDNEKLFF.

There are a few counts of this clone. The rearrangement links TRBV28 to TRBJ1-2; D might be TRBD1 (5 bases). Germline CDR1 is MDHEN and CDR2 is SYDVKM. This CDR3 is built from 18 residues. With 5 bases removed from V and 3 bases from J, the gap between germline ends came to 25 bases. This CDR3 is CASSPQGSPLYSHYGYTF. DNA of the CDR3: TGTGCCAGCAGTCCCCAGGGTTCCCCTCTTTACTCCCACTATGGCTACACCTTC.